This T cell receptor (beta chain) stems from a study of cytomegalovirus exposure and HLA in healthy donors (dated by TCRdb to about 2017). Regarding the research as a whole: In an earlier analysis of 450 to 750 of the donors, around 290 Gb of sequence data and some 100 million unique TCR beta sequences from 150 million to 200 million T cells were reported. HLA typing included class I and class II loci at four-digit resolution. The aim of the study was to test whether cataloging public T cell receptors could identify signatures of past pathogen exposure. Roughly 5 DR-DQ haplotypes were handled as single units for association and clustering, since linkage in the cohort was strong. To study patterns of TCR occurrence, a later analysis re-analyzed previously published TCR beta repertoires from under 750 donors and added high-resolution HLA genotyping. Approximately 310 gigabases of sequencing data and 78 million or so unique TCR sequences were included in an early release covering roughly 700 HLA-typed donors. A separate validation cohort of 100 to 150 different subjects was used in addition to the approximately 670-subject first cohort. To predict cytomegalovirus infection status, the study combined high-throughput TCR immunosequencing, statistical association of individual TCRs with disease status, and machine learning. Genome-wide SNP genotypes for about three fifths of the 666 donors were used in a later genetic analysis, which treated that subset as a discovery cohort. All discovery cohort repertoires had been generated using a single sequencing platform. Donor age, sex, ethnicity and CMV serostatus were compiled alongside the repertoire data. Typing coverage differed by locus: A, B, C, DRB1 and DQB1 were typed in about 620-630 donors, DQA1 in about 500, DPA1 in approximately 600, and DPB1 in roughly 450. Among a few hundred genotyped donors of the cohort, an average of approximately 240,000 unique TCR beta nucleotide sequences were sequenced per donor, 15% to 20% of them non-productive. The later analysis used no new phenotypic data to find candidate immune exposures, relying instead on TCR beta sequences and their occurrence across donors. The study profiled the T cell repertoires of hundreds of subjects by immunosequencing and related them to cytomegalovirus serostatus. Of the approximately 400 genotyped donors, over 65% fell in the genetic ancestry cluster associated with self-reported Caucasian donors. In an earlier analysis of 587 of the donors, high-throughput TCR beta sequencing was used to judge whether each TCR beta V gene segment behaved as functional or pseudogenic.

The cohort consisted of 600 or so healthy bone marrow donors. At the time of sampling, every cohort member was nominally healthy, though immune exposures that went unrecorded were likely present. The donor was CMV seronegative and belonged to the group of roughly 330 seronegative cohort members. A peripheral blood sample was collected from each donor, and TCR beta sequencing was performed on peripheral blood mononuclear cells. Genomic DNA was extracted from the blood cell samples with the Qiagen DNeasy Blood Extraction Kit. As concerns this clone: Its antigen remains undetermined. The sample holds no much larger clone one base away, and base qualities are not on file.

According to the germline V gene, CDR1 reads MDHEN and CDR2 reads SYDVKM. Taken from cysteine to phenylalanine, the CDR3 has 15 residues. The entry retains the CDR3 DNA only, 45 bases that are in frame from base 1. V is shortened by 5 bases, J by 0 bases, and the region joining them spans 13 bases. General conclusions and limits of the study: In a later genetic analysis, a missense DCLRE1C variant was associated with V-gene and J-gene trimming of TCR beta chains, and the association was replicated in an independent cohort. Cytomegalovirus status was reported to be diagnosed by the classifier with high specificity and sensitivity in both the original and validation cohorts. A total of about 150 TCR beta chains were listed by the study as associated with cytomegalovirus. In a later analysis, most CMV-associated TCR beta chains were found to appear HLA-restricted, with HLA associations seemingly driven largely by CMV exposure. The authors suggested that the approach could potentially be generalized to other disease states and immunological phenotypes. Broadly in line with IMGT annotations, most TCR beta V segments showed up in productive rearrangements about 87% or about 30% of the time in an earlier analysis of a few hundred of the donors. Strong co-occurrence of HLA alleles, especially DR and DQ, made assigning TCR associations to individual alleles difficult. The earlier analysis of 587 of the donors excluded 15 to 20 rarely observed V segments, including chromosome 9 orphons, because counts were too low. A later genetic analysis reported fewer N-insertions in productive TCRs among donors in an Asian-associated ancestry cluster than the roughly 620-donor mean. Because HLA typing was missing for some donors at each locus, association tests included only the typed subset. According to a later analysis, TCR association rates differed among HLA loci, with DRB1 alleles showing the most associated TCRs and HLA-C alleles showing the fewest. A further reported finding was that TCR beta sequences accurately predicted the HLA-A and HLA-B alleles for most subjects in the first cohort. In vitro tests confirmed that a few of the cytomegalovirus-associated TCR beta chains recognize cytomegalovirus antigens. For the cohort, immune exposure information was limited to CMV serostatus. The cohort was sequenced for TCR beta chains only, and without alpha or paired-chain data the features that could be detected were limited. Across donors, most TCR sequences were observed very rarely, whereas some public TCRs were present in many individuals. According to a later analysis, parvovirus B19, influenza, CMV and Epstein-Barr virus appeared linked to several top co-occurrence clusters. Some IMGT-functional V segments, including TRBV6-2 and TRBV6-3, could not be distinguished by the 87-base-pair reads and were therefore excluded. A later analysis found that HLA-associated TCR beta chains were more clonally expanded and had lower generation probabilities than equally common non-associated chains. Correlated functional status among segregating V segments might be attributable to linkage disequilibrium, but an unknown experimental factor could not be ruled out. Sequencing depth was assumed to be roughly uniform across donors in the presence/absence analyses, though that assumption may not hold. A later analysis associated about 17,000 TCR beta sequences with specific HLA alleles at a false discovery rate of 0.05. The sequencing pipeline was judged likely to have produced a cluster of highly shared sequence variants as a technical artifact.

The library was produced with the immunoSEQ multiplex PCR assay. For the multiplex PCR, a mixture combining 60 forward primers for TCR Vbeta segments and 13 reverse primers for TCR Jbeta segments was used. Amplification of the CDR3 region of rearranged TCR beta genes was performed with a multiplex PCR assay on genomic DNA. Amplified TCR beta libraries were sequenced as 87-base-pair reads on the Illumina HiSeq System. On the study's bioinformatics: In a later analysis, some 80 million unique TCR beta chains were counted across the approximately 640 repertoires, and roughly 11 million of these chains were shared by at least two donors. Raw reads were error-corrected and collapsed into unique sequences with a nearest-neighbor algorithm that merged closely related sequences to remove PCR and sequencing errors. Alignment of CDR3 sequences to IMGT reference sequences was used to assign V, D and J gene segments. For a sequence to be retained, a match of at least six nucleotides was required to both a V gene segment and a J gene segment. Rearrangements were called productive when the CDR3 lacked stop codons and stayed in frame with V and J; all others were non-productive. CDR3 was defined according to IMGT convention as the region running from the second conserved V-encoded cysteine to the conserved J-encoded phenylalanine. The earlier analysis of about 530 of the donors excluded any sequence lacking an unambiguous match to a single V gene segment. An earlier analysis of fewer than 750 of the donors classified V segments as functional when productive rearrangements were above 56.7% and as segregating when the standard deviation between donors was above 5%. To diagnose cytomegalovirus status from the catalog of TCR beta chain sequences, a statistical classification framework was built. In a later analysis, TCR nucleotide sequences were compared against IMGT/GENE-DB human TR gene sequences so that V and J genes could be assigned. Using the TCRdist pipeline, a later analysis assigned CDR3 sequences along with most-parsimonious VDJ recombination scenarios. In a later analysis, each TCR beta chain was defined by its CDR3 amino acid sequence together with its V-gene family, and reads without a unique V-gene family were excluded. A later analysis removed 550 to 650 highly shared, low-generation-probability nucleotide sequences to deal with suspected cross-contamination and a sequencing artifact. For each public chain, a later analysis derived a clonal expansion index from normalized ranks of inferred template counts within each repertoire. In a later analysis, generation probabilities were computed with a VDJ recombination model fitted to out-of-frame rearrangements, and the resulting probabilities were checked against IGoR. In a later analysis, TCR-TCR, TCR-HLA and TCR-CMV co-occurrence was scored with hypergeometric tests, and a repertoire-size bias correction was applied to TCR pairs. To estimate false discovery rates, a later analysis permuted the HLA or CMV assignments 20 times. In a later analysis, co-occurring TCRs were grouped using DBSCAN, with TCRdist sequence similarity added in when clustering inside HLA-allele-positive subsets. Repertoires with fewer than 30,000 or more than 120,000 public chains, plus five repertoires with anomalous nucleotide sharing, were excluded from co-occurrence clustering. In its TCRdb copy, this immuneACCESS table keeps in-frame sequences only and misses some clones. Where compared with another copy, unresolved V genes explain less than half of these, and the others have no known cause. That table is the source of V, J and clone size, and D and trimming were worked out from the DNA. The sample data list roughly 140,000 clones, and around 10% of these were observed just once. Less than 2% of the sample belongs to the ten largest clones.

The sequence joins TRBV28 to TRBJ1-2; TRBD1 is perhaps the D gene, given 5 matching bases. The receptor was derived from a male donor in good health and CMV-seronegative. The specimen was PBMCs. The bases read TGTGCCAGCAGTGCTCGGGGGGTAGCTAACTATGGCTACACCTTC. Its translation reads: CASSARGVANYGYTF.